This T cell receptor (beta chain) was profiled in a study of human T cells and chemical hapten exposure. This clonotype has just a few counts. V dropped 4 bases and J dropped 0 bases, with 14 bases sitting between them. This CDR3 spans 16 amino acids. Germline lookup yields CDR1 SGHNT and CDR2 YYREEE (reference sequence). TCRdb independently ran MiXCR on the RACE reads; one entry per CDR3 protein. The data contain some 100,000 distinct CDR3 sequences, about 9.6% of them singletons. This sample's time point: patch test 2, 6 weeks after DPC sensitization. Treatment indicated: therapeutic diphenylcyclopropenone sensitization with weekly scalp DPC.

This clonotype originated in a woman aged 40 to 50 with alopecia areata. Some clones in this sample may be carry-over from other donors' samples. This sequence joins TRBV5-4 and TRBJ2-1; D perhaps matches TRBD1 (6 bases). The sample in question was whole blood, obtained in connection with sensitization to the hapten diphenylcyclopropenone (DPC). CDR3 nucleotides: TGTGCCAGCAGCCTTACAGGGTCGGTCTCCTACAATGAGCAGTTCTTC. Translating it yields CASSLTGSVSYNEQFF.